The 8 T cell receptor beta chains listed next were all sequenced from one sample in a study of blood T cell repertoires in COVID-19 (dated by TCRdb to about 2020). Receptors were amplified or captured by the immunoSEQ multiplex PCR assay. The table was pulled from immuneACCESS by TCRdb, which kept in-frame rearrangements only. Such tables lose some clones; where checked, under half of the loss comes from unresolved V genes, and the rest has no known cause. This sample has 650,000 to 800,000 clones in its table, and more than 80% of those were observed once. Clones ranked in the top ten supply over 0.2% of the sample. The sequenced sample was peripheral blood. Every receptor here comes from a woman under 30 with acute or convalescent COVID-19.

J is TRBJ1-2 and V is TRBV10-3, with a possible D match to TRBD1 (6 bases). The CDR3 is 15 amino acids. CDR1 and CDR2 from the germline V gene are ENHRY and SYGVKD. V lost 3 bases and J 5 bases, leaving 16 bases between the germline ends. DNA of the CDR3: TGTGCCATCAGTGACTCGGGGGGCGCCCGATATGGCTACACCTTC. Translation: CAISDSGGARYGYTF.

This sequence joins TRBV6-4 and TRBJ1-6; the D gene is possibly TRBD1 (5 bases). V gave up 3 bases and J gave up 7 bases, with 10 bases separating them. The V gene's germline CDR1 is MRHNA and CDR2 SNTAGT. The length of the CDR3 is 14 residues. The CDR3 DNA sequence: TGTGCCAGCAGTGAGGGGGGGTGGAATTCACCCCTCCACTTT. Translation gives CASSEGGWNSPLHF.

V is TRBV7-9 and J is TRBJ1-2; D may be TRBD1 (6 bases). CDR3 size: 14 residues. V was pared by 4 bases and J by 8 bases, with 17 bases between. CDR1 and CDR2 (germline): SEHNR, FQNEAQ (reference sequence). Written as DNA, the CDR3 is TGTGCCAGCAGCTCTTTTACAGGGTTTTGGGGCTACACCTTC. The encoded protein is CASSSFTGFWGYTF.

The CDR3 loop reads CATKDGGRTEAFF. In DNA, the CDR3 is TGTGCCACCAAAGATGGGGGCAGGACTGAAGCTTTCTTT. The V call is TRBV19, the J call TRBJ1-1; maybe TRBD1 (6 bases). Germline CDR1 is LNHDA and CDR2 is SQIVND (reference sequence). Trimming shortened V by 10 bases and J by 5 bases, and 17 bases separated the two germline ends. This CDR3 spans 13 amino acids.

The V and J genes are TRBV10-3 and TRBJ2-1; D remains unclear. The CDR3 spans 11 residues. V dropped 4 bases and J dropped 10 bases, with 8 bases sitting between them. Germline CDR1 ENHRY, CDR2 SYGVKD. CDR3 sequence: CAISVGGEQFF. The CDR3, as DNA: TGTGCCATCAGTGTAGGCGGAGAGCAGTTCTTC.

Only one count was recorded for this clone. The chain carries TRBV10-3 and TRBJ1-4; D is unresolved. V lost 2 bases and J lost 7, with 8 bases in between. This CDR3 region has 13 residues. Germline loops: CDR1 ENHRY, CDR2 SYGVKD. The CDR3 loop is CAISEGLPEKLFF. CDR3 coding DNA: TGTGCCATCAGTGAGGGGCTGCCTGAAAAACTGTTTTTT.

In its sample, this clone was seen a few times. The chain combines TRBV4-3 with TRBJ1-5; D not certain. The CDR3 runs to 14 residues. Germline CDR1 and CDR2: LGHNA and YSLEER. The V end was cut by 1 base, the J end by 5 bases, with 9 bases between. CDR3 amino acids: CASSQAGGDQPQHF. The CDR3 DNA is TGCGCCAGCAGCCAAGCAGGCGGGGATCAGCCCCAGCATTTT.

The CDR3 nucleotides are TGTGCCAGCAGTTCTGTAGACAGGGCCGCAGCTAACTATGGCTACACCTTC. This sequence encodes CASSSVDRAAANYGYTF. The V and J genes are TRBV28 and TRBJ1-2; 7 positions agree with TRBD1. Trimming took 4 bases from V and 0 from J; bases not matched to a gene: 11. Germline V gene data show CDR1 as MDHEN and CDR2 as SYDVKM. This CDR3 has 17 amino acids.